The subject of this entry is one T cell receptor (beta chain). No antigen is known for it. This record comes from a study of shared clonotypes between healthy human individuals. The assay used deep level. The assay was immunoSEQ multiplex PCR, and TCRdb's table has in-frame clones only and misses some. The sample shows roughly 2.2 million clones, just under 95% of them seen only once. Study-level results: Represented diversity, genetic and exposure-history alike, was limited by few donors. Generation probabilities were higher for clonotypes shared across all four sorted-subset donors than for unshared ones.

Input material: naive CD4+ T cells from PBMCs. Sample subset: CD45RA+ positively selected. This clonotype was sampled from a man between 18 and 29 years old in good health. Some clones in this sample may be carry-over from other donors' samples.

Here the CDR3 DNA reads TGTGCCAGCAGCTTATACAGAGATACAGGGTACTATGGCTACACCTTC. Its translation: CASSLYRDTGYYGYTF. The gene calls are TRBV7-2 and TRBJ1-2, with D perhaps TRBD1 (6 bases). This CDR3 is built from 16 residues. The V end lost 2 bases, the J end lost 3 bases, and 16 bases lay between the germline ends. The germline gives CDR1 SGHTA, CDR2 FQGNSA.